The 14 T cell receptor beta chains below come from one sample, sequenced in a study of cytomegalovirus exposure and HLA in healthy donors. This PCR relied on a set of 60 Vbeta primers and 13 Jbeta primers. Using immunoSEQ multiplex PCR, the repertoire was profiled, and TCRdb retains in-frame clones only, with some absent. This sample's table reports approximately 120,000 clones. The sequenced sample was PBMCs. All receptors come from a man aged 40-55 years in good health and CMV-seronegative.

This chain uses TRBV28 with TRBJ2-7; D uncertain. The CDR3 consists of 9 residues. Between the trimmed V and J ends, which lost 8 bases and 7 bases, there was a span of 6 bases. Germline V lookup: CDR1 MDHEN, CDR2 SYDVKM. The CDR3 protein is CASPQEQYF. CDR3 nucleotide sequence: TGTGCCAGCCCCCAGGAGCAGTACTTC.

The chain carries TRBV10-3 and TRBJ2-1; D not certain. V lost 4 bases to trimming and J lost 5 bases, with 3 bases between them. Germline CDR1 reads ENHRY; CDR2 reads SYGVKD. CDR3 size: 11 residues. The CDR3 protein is CAISADNEQFF. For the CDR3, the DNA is TGTGCCATCAGTGCAGACAATGAGCAGTTCTTC.

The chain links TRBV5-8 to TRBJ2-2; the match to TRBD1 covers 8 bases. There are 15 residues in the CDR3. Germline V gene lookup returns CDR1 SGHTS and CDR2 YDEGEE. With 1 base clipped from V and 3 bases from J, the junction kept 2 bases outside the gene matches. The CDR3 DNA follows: TGTGCCAGCAGCTTGCGGGACAGGCACACCGGGGAGCTGTTTTTT. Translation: CASSLRDRHTGELFF.

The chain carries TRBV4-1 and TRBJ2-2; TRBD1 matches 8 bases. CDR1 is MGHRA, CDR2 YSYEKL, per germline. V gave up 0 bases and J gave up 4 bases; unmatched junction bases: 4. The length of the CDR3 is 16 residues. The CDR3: CASSQDPTGGTGELFF. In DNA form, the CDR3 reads TGCGCCAGCAGCCAAGATCCTACAGGGGGCACCGGGGAGCTGTTTTTT.

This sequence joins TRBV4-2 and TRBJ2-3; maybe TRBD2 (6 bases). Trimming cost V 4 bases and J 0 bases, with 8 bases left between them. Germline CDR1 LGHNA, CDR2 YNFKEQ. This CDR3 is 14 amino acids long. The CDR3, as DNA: TGTGCCAGCAGCCCGGGACTGAGCACAGATACGCAGTATTTT. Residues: CASSPGLSTDTQYF.

CDR3 coding DNA: TGTGCCAGCAGCTTAGCAGGAGGGGGCGGACAGCCCCAGCATTTT. This translates into CASSLAGGGGQPQHF. The V gene is TRBV7-9, the J gene TRBJ1-5; 7 bases match TRBD1. The CDR3 has 15 residues. Trimming removed 0 bases from V and 7 bases from J; junction bases left unmatched: 6. Looked up from germline, CDR1 is SEHNR and CDR2 is FQNEAQ (reference sequence).

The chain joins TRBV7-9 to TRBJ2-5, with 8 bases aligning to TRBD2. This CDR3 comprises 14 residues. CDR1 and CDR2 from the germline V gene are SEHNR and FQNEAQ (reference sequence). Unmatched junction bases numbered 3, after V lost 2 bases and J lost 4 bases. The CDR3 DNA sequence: TGTGCCAGCAGCTTAAGCCTAGCGGGAGAGACCCAGTACTTC. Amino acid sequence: CASSLSLAGETQYF.

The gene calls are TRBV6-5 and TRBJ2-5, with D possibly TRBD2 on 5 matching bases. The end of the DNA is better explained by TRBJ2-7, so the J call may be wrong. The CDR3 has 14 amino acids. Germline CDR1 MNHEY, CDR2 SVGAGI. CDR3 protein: CASPPSRGTGEQYF. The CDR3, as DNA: TGTGCCAGTCCCCCTTCTCGGGGTACTGGCGAGCAGTACTTC.

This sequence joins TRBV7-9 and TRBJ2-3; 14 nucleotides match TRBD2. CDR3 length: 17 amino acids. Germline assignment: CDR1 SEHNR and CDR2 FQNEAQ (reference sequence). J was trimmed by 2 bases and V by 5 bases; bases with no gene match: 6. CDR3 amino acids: CASSRGGLAGATDTQYF. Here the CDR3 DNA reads TGTGCCAGCAGCCGCGGGGGACTAGCGGGAGCCACAGATACGCAGTATTTT.

In DNA, the CDR3 is TGTGCCTGGAGGGGACAGGGCGCCAAAAACATTCAGTACTTC. Protein product: CAWRGQGAKNIQYF. The J gene is TRBJ2-4, the V gene TRBV30; 9 positions agree with TRBD1. V lost 3 bases and J lost 1; bases outside the gene matches: 1. Germline lookup yields CDR1 GTSNPN and CDR2 SVGIG (reference sequence). The CDR3 has 14 residues.

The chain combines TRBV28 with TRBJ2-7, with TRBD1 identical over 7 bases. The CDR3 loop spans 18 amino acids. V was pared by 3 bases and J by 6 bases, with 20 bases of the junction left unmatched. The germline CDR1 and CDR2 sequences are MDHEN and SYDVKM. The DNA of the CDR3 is TGTGCCAGCAGTTTTTCACTGGACAGGTTCTTAATATCCCGCGAGCAGTACTTC. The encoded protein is CASSFSLDRFLISREQYF.

As DNA, the CDR3 is TGTGCCAGCAGTTTGCGGGGGTCGGCTGAAGCTTTCTTT. Amino acid sequence: CASSLRGSAEAFF. V usage is TRBV27 and J usage is TRBJ1-1, with D maybe TRBD1 (5 bases). The CDR3 contains 13 residues. Trimming shortened V by 3 bases and J by 6 bases, and 11 bases separated the two germline ends. Germline V gene lookup returns CDR1 MNHEY and CDR2 SMNVEV (reference sequence).

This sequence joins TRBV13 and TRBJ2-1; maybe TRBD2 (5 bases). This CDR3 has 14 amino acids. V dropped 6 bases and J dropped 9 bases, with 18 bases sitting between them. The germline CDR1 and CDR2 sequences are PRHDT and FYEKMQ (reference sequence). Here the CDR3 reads CASSATFGAVEQFF. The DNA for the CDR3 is TGTGCCAGCAGTGCCACATTCGGAGCGGTTGAGCAGTTCTTC.

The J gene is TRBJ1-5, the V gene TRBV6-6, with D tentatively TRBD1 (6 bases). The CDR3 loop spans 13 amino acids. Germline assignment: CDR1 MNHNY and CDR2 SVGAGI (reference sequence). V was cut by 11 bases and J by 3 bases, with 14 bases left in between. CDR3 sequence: CAGQQGDNQPQHF. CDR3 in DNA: TGTGCCGGACAACAGGGTGACAATCAGCCCCAGCATTTT.